This T cell receptor beta chain was recorded in a study of low-dose radiotherapy and immunotherapy resistance in tumors. This clonotype showed up many times. The time point here: before trial treatment. Donors received a regimen that comprised nivolumab, ipilimumab, aspirin, low-dose cyclophosphamide and low-dose radiotherapy. TCRs were amplified for roughly 20 PCR cycles with a constant-region primer and V-primer adapter. TCRdb called the reads again in MiXCR, with one record for every CDR3 protein. The profile shows tens of thousands of distinct CDR3 sequences, 10% to 15% of them singletons. Germline CDR1 and CDR2: SGHTA and FQGNSA. The trim removed 0 bases at V and 8 bases at J, leaving 11 bases unmatched. The CDR3 has 17 residues.

The sequence came from a female donor with ovarian cancer. The chain employs TRBV7-2 and TRBJ2-5; 11 nucleotides line up with TRBD2. The sample was PBMCs, taken before treatment. CDR3 protein: CASSLAGTSGPTGTQYF. Written as DNA, the CDR3 is TGTGCCAGCAGCTTAGCCGGGACTAGCGGCCCGACAGGTACCCAGTACTTC.